This T cell receptor beta chain appears in the sequencing data of a study of cytotoxic CD8 clonotypes in ibrutinib-treated CLL. Whole-study context: Mean values per sample were around 250,000 productive templates and 98,000 or so productive rearrangements. Notes on the study in general: The times at which samples were taken varied between sustained-remission and progressing patients. Clonality climbed at ibrutinib response, then dropped toward baseline at progression.

A note on this clone: Its specificity is unknown.

With cryopreserved PBMCs as the source, approximately 2 micrograms of genomic DNA went to TCR beta libraries. Measured with immunoSEQ multiplex PCR; TCRdb has only the in-frame clones, and not every one. This table has roughly 300,000 clones, around 69% appearing once. The receptor was isolated from a human donor with chronic lymphocytic leukemia. Sequenced material: PBMCs, taken at disease progression, from a patient treated with ibrutinib.

The CDR3 bases are TGTGCCAGCAATCCCCGTACTAGTTTCCCAGATACGCAGTATTTT. Encoded protein: CASNPRTSFPDTQYF. V gene TRBV2 combines with J gene TRBJ2-3; D might be TRBD2 (5 bases). The CDR3 is 15 residues long. Germline CDR1 SNHLY, CDR2 FYNNEI. V lost 7 bases and J 4 bases, leaving 18 bases between the germline ends. Variable domain in full (rest from reference TRBV2 and TRBJ2-3): EPEVTQTPSHQVTQMGQEVILRCVPISNHLYFYWYRQILGQKVEFLVSFYNNEISEKSEIFDDQFSVERPDGSNFTLKIRSTKLEDSAMYFCASNPRTSFPDTQYFGPGTRLTVL.